The clone carrying this T cell receptor beta chain showed up just a few times. Alpha and beta chains were covered, as first-strand cDNA relied on TRAV- and TRBV-specific primers. A constant-region primer paired with the V-primer adapter amplified TCRs over about 20 PCR cycles. From the reads, TCRdb called clonotypes with MiXCR, one entry per CDR3 protein. The profile shows some 57,000 distinct CDR3 sequences, around 27% of them singletons. Time point denoted: before trial treatment. All eligible patients presented with advanced solid tumors that contained no tumor-infiltrating lymphocytes. Germline CDR1 is DFQATT and CDR2 is SNEGSKA (reference sequence). V shed 3 bases and J shed 0 bases, with 11 bases lying between them. The CDR3 consists of 14 residues. The sample originates from a study of low-dose radiotherapy and immunotherapy resistance in tumors. In the study overall: Patients were treated with intravenous nivolumab at 240 mg every two weeks and were also dosed with ipilimumab at 1 mg/kg every six weeks.

The sequencing used PBMCs, collected before treatment. The chain links TRBV20-1 to TRBJ1-1; D uncertain. The clonotype originates from a male donor with prostate cancer. The CDR3 sequence is CSASRRTLNTEAFF. The CDR3 bases are TGCAGTGCTAGTCGCAGGACCTTGAACACTGAAGCTTTCTTT.